This TCR beta chain was profiled in a study of shared clonotypes between healthy human individuals. Study at large: Donors had three CD4 naive, three CD4 memory, two CD8 naive and one CD8 memory plate apiece.

The CDR3 loop spans 15 amino acids. Between the trimmed V and J ends, which lost 2 bases and 8 bases, there was a span of 18 bases. Germline V gene data show CDR1 as MNHEY and CDR2 as SVGAGI. Whole-study findings and limits: Compared with clonotypes that all four donors shared, non-shared clonotypes had lower generation probabilities.

An even split of each subset's genomic DNA across several immunoSEQ plates was performed. Profiling relied on immunoSEQ multiplex PCR, and the TCRdb table lists in-frame clones only, not all of them. The sample lists over 2,000,000 clones; around 93% were seen once. Comment on this clone: Its antigen is as yet unknown.

Naive CD8 cells, CD45RO-negative and positively selected for CCR7, excluded terminally differentiated effector memory CD45RA+ cells. Donors included only healthy HIV-negative adults lacking recent acute infections or vaccinations. The V gene is TRBV6-5, the J gene TRBJ1-2; D unresolved. The specimen sequenced was naive CD8+ T cells from PBMCs. The TCR originated in a man between 18 and 29 years old in good health. Some clones in this sample may be carry-over from other donors' samples. The chain's CDR3 is CASSYPPVLIFGYTF. For the CDR3, the DNA is TGTGCCAGCAGTTACCCGCCAGTCTTAATTTTCGGCTACACCTTC.